A single sample gave rise to the 9 T cell receptor beta chains below, sequenced in a study of regulatory T cells in long-lasting Graves disease. The authors built TCR beta libraries using iRepertoire HTBI primers and Arm-PCR of CDR3 regions. TCRdb used MiXCR to reprocess the multiplex PCR reads, holding one entry per CDR3 protein. The data contain some 320,000 distinct CDR3 sequences, 18% of them singletons. As for time point: newly diagnosed GD, antithyroid drugs for less than 3 months. RNA isolated from PBMCs was used to make the TCR library. The specimen comprised peripheral blood mononuclear cells (PBMCs), sampled at new diagnosis, from a patient treated with antithyroid drugs. These receptors all stem from a female donor with Graves disease.

The chain carries TRBV5-1 and TRBJ1-6; TRBD1 agrees at 9 bases. This CDR3 contains 15 residues. The trim removed 4 bases at V and 9 bases at J, leaving 8 bases unmatched. The germline CDR1 and CDR2 sequences are SGHRS and YFSETQ. The CDR3 nucleotides read TGCGCCAGCAGCCTAACCGGGACAGGGCCTTCACCCCTCCACTTT. Its translation: CASSLTGTGPSPLHF.

This clonotype has just a few counts. The chain has TRBV6-5 and TRBJ2-2; 12 bases are a match to TRBD2. V lost 0 bases to trimming and J lost 6 bases; unmatched junction nucleotides: 5. In germline, CDR1 is MNHEY, CDR2 SVGAGI. CDR3 length: 17 residues. CDR3: CASSYSVASGRAGELFF. CDR3 coding DNA: TGTGCCAGCAGTTACTCTGTTGCTAGCGGGAGGGCCGGGGAGCTGTTTTTT.

The genes are TRBV19 and TRBJ2-4, with no clear D. Germline loops: CDR1 LNHDA, CDR2 SQIVND (reference sequence). This CDR3 has 15 amino acids. V lost 5 bases and J 0 bases, leaving 11 bases between the germline ends. CDR3 nucleotides: TGTGCCAGTAGTTATGAAACCCTAGCCAAAAACATTCAGTACTTC. This codes for CASSYETLAKNIQYF.

The genes are TRBV2 and TRBJ2-3; D is perhaps TRBD1 or TRBD2 (6 bases each). The closer fit of TRBJ2-5 to the DNA end suggests the J call may be wrong. Per germline, CDR1 SNHLY and CDR2 FYNNEI. The CDR3 consists of 14 residues. DNA of the CDR3: TGTGCCAGCGGACCTATGACAGGAGGGGAGACCCAGTACTTC. This encodes CASGPMTGGETQYF.

This clonotype appeared many times. The gene calls are TRBV7-8 and TRBJ2-1, with D maybe TRBD2 (5 bases). V was pared by 1 base and J by 7 bases, with 8 bases between. The CDR3 runs 13 residues. Germline loops: CDR1 SGHVS, CDR2 FQNEAQ. The CDR3 coding sequence is TGTGCCAGCAGCTTAGTCGGGGTTAATGAGCAGTTCTTC. Its protein is CASSLVGVNEQFF.

This clonotype was counted many times. This chain joins TRBV9 and TRBJ2-3, with D unclear. CDR3 length equals 14 residues. V was pared by 0 bases and J by 0 bases, with 5 bases between. Germline V gene lookup returns CDR1 SGDLS and CDR2 YYNGEE. CDR3: CASSVEGSTDTQYF. The CDR3 DNA sequence: TGTGCCAGCAGCGTAGAGGGCAGCACAGATACGCAGTATTTT.

This clonotype was recorded many times. The V call is TRBV30, the J call TRBJ2-1, with 12 positions matching TRBD2. Unmatched junction bases numbered 5, after V lost 1 base and J lost 7 bases. From germline, CDR1 is GTSNPN and CDR2 SVGIG (reference sequence). There are 15 residues in the CDR3. CDR3 sequence: CAWSGLAGGGNEQFF. The CDR3, as DNA: TGTGCCTGGAGTGGGCTAGCGGGAGGGGGGAATGAGCAGTTCTTC.

The genes are TRBV7-2 and TRBJ2-2; unclear D gene. In germline, CDR1 is SGHTA, CDR2 FQGNSA. This CDR3 region has 15 residues. Trimming left V 9 bases short and J 1 base short, with 15 bases between. CDR3 nucleotides: TGTGCCAGGAGCCCCTGGACGGTGAACACCGGGGAGCTGTTTTTT. It translates to CARSPWTVNTGELFF.

Points on this clonotype: It differs at one base from a far larger clone, so likely a read error. The rearrangement joins TRBV2 to TRBJ2-3; D is perhaps TRBD2 (5 bases). Matching the DNA end better, TRBJ2-1 makes the J call doubtful. Germline-derived CDR1 and CDR2 are SNHLY and FYNNEI. The CDR3 spans 15 residues. The CDR3 nucleotides are TGTGCCAGCAGTGAAGGCTTCCGAGGGTGCAATGAGCAGTTCTTC. It codes for CASSEGFRGCNEQFF.